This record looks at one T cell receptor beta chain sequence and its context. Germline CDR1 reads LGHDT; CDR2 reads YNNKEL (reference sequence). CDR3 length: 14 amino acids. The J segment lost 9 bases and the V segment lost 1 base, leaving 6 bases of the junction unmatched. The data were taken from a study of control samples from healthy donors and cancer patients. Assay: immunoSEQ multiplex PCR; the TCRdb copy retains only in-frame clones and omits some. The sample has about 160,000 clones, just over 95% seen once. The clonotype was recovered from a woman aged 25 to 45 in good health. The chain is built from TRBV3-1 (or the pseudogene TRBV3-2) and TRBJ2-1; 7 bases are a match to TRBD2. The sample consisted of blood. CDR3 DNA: TGTGCCAGCAGCCAAGCCCTAGCGGCCGGTGAGCAGTTCTTC. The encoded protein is CASSQALAAGEQFF.